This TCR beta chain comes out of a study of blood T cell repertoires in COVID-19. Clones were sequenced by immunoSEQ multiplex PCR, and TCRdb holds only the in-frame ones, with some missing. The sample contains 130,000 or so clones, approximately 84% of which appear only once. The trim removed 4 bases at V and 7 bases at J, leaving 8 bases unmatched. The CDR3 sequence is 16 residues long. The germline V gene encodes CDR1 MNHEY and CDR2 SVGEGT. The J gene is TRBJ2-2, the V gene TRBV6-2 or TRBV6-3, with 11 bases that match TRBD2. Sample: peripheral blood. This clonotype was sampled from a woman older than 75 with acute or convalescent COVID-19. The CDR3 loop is CASSSRLAGGIGELFF. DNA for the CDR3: TGTGCCAGCAGTTCCCGCCTAGCGGGAGGTATCGGGGAGCTGTTTTTT.